A single sample gave rise to the 6 T cell receptor beta chains below, sequenced in a study of T cells in Graves' hyperthyroidism and ophthalmopathy. Amplification targeted TCR beta CDR3 regions from RNA transcripts. The HTBI set primed first-round TCR CDR3 RT-PCR. TCRdb analysed the multiplex PCR reads with MiXCR anew, one entry per CDR3 protein. There are over 500,000 distinct CDR3 sequences in the sample; roughly 15% occur only once, and 15% to 20% lies in the top ten. Sequencing was carried out using blood. The receptors were sampled from a woman aged 18-29 years with Graves' ophthalmopathy.

This clonotype was recorded a few times. This chain links TRBV5-6 with TRBJ1-2, with D perhaps TRBD1 (5 bases). The CDR3 consists of 12 residues. The germline V gene encodes CDR1 SGHDT and CDR2 YYEEEE. V was pared by 3 bases and J by 9 bases, with 12 bases between. The CDR3 DNA is TGTGCCAGCAGCTACATCAGGGAAAGCTACACCTTC. Translated, it gives CASSYIRESYTF. Full variable domain (missing parts from reference TRBV5-6 and TRBJ1-2): DAGVTQSPTHLIKTRGQQVTLRCSPKSGHDTVSWYQQALGQGPQFIFQYYEEEERQRGNFPDRFSGHQFPNYSSELNVNALLLGDSALYLCASSYIRESYTFGSGTRLTVV.

This clonotype was counted ten times or more. This sequence joins TRBV11-1 and TRBJ2-1; 7 positions match TRBD1. V trimming: 6 bases; J trimming: 6 bases; junction bases outside the gene matches: 8. The germline CDR1 and CDR2 sequences are SGHAT and FQDESV (reference sequence). This CDR3 region has 14 residues. CDR3 DNA sequence: TGTGCCAGCAGTCGCCACAGGGGAATCAATGAGCAGTTCTTC. As protein: CASSRHRGINEQFF.

This clonotype was counted many times. The rearrangement uses TRBV28 and TRBJ1-1; D is perhaps TRBD1 (6 bases). V shed 4 bases and J shed 5 bases, with 14 bases lying between them. Germline loops: CDR1 MDHEN, CDR2 SYDVKM. This CDR3 has 14 amino acids. The DNA of the CDR3 is TGTGCCAGCAGTTCCAGGGGATTTTTTACTGAAGCTTTCTTT. This codes for CASSSRGFFTEAFF.

This clonotype was observed a few times. The chain has TRBV5-5 and TRBJ2-7; D not resolved. V was shortened by 5 bases and J by 3 bases, with 6 bases between the two germline ends. The length of the CDR3 is 11 residues. Germline values: CDR1 SGHKS, CDR2 YYEKEE (reference sequence). The CDR3 nucleotides read TGTGCCAGCAGACTTTACTACGAGCAGTACTTC. This encodes CASRLYYEQYF. Drawing the rest from reference TRBV5-5 and TRBJ2-7, the complete variable domain is DAGVTQSPTHLIKTRGQQVTLRCSPISGHKSVSWYQQVLGQGPQFIFQYYEKEERGRGNFPDRFSARQFPNYSSELNVNALLLGDSALYLCASRLYYEQYFGPGTRLTVT.

At least ten counts were recorded for this clonotype. V usage is TRBV4-1 and J usage is TRBJ2-7; D is unclear. There are 14 residues in the CDR3. V lost 1 base, J lost 1 base, and 8 bases lay in between. The germline CDR1 and CDR2 sequences are MGHRA and YSYEKL. CDR3 amino acids: CASSQGPLSYEQYF. CDR3 DNA: TGCGCCAGCAGCCAAGGACCCTTGTCCTACGAGCAGTACTTC.

In regard to this clonotype: The junction departs from germline at one end; a sequencing error may be responsible. The chain carries TRBV7-9 and TRBJ2-1, with D unresolved. The CDR3 is 13 residues long. Germline CDR1 reads SEHNR; CDR2 reads FQNEAQ (reference sequence). The CDR3 protein is CAGSLLSYNEQFF. The CDR3 region has the DNA TGTGCCGGCAGCTTACTAAGCTACAATGAGCAGTTCTTC.